Listed here are 27 T cell receptor beta chains from one sample, sequenced in a study of T cell repertoires in cytomegalovirus infection. The antigens these receptors bind are not known. TCRdb reprocessed the reads via MiXCR and lists one record per CDR3 protein. Among about 27,000 distinct CDR3 sequences, about a fifth were seen once, and the ten largest hold roughly 80%. Here the sequenced sample was CD8+ T cells from cultured PBMCs, taken from culture after CMV antigen stimulation. These receptors came from a human donor in good health (CMV status not recorded). Some clones in this sample may be carry-over from other donors' samples.

This clonotype has only a few counts. The rearrangement uses TRBV7-2 and TRBJ1-1, with TRBD1 matching 10 bases. CDR3 length: 15 residues. With V trimmed by 5 bases and J by 2 bases, 5 bases remained unmatched. Germline V gene lookup returns CDR1 SGHTA and CDR2 FQGNSA. CDR3 protein: CASSPDRGLNTEAFF. The CDR3, as DNA: TGTGCCAGCAGCCCAGACAGGGGGCTCAACACTGAAGCTTTCTTT.

V usage is TRBV27 and J usage is TRBJ2-7; D might be TRBD2 (5 bases). Between the trimmed V and J ends, which lost 3 bases and 5 bases, there was a span of 11 bases. This CDR3 comprises 13 residues. Germline CDR1 reads MNHEY; CDR2 reads SMNVEV (reference sequence). In DNA, the CDR3 is TGTGCCAGCAGTTTCGGGGTCGGGAACGAGCAGTACTTC. Encoded protein: CASSFGVGNEQYF.

This sequence joins TRBV4-3 and TRBJ1-2; D uncertain. Germline CDR1 LGHNA, CDR2 YSLEER. V was clipped by 0 bases and J by 5 bases, with 16 bases between them. This CDR3 has 16 residues. CDR3 coding DNA: TGCGCCAGCAGCCAAGAGCCGGAGGGAGGATTGTATGGCTACACCTTC. Translation: CASSQEPEGGLYGYTF.

This chain connects TRBV6-1 to TRBJ2-7, with D unresolved. Germline CDR1 and CDR2: MNHNS and SASEGT. V gave up 4 bases and J gave up 6 bases, with 19 bases separating them. The CDR3 is 15 amino acids. CDR3 amino acids: CASSGTTGGWPEQYF. CDR3 coding DNA: TGTGCCAGCAGTGGGACCACGGGCGGTTGGCCCGAGCAGTACTTC.

The rearrangement joins TRBV19 to TRBJ2-7; D might be TRBD1 (6 bases). CDR3 length: 13 amino acids. Germline CDR1 and CDR2: LNHDA and SQIVND (reference sequence). V dropped 5 bases and J dropped 6 bases, with 14 bases sitting between them. The CDR3 sequence: CASSEGTGFEQYF. CDR3 DNA: TGTGCCAGTAGTGAGGGCACAGGGTTCGAGCAGTACTTC.

The CDR3 sequence: CASSLRGTNYEQYF. The CDR3 bases are TGCGCCAGCAGCTTGCGTGGAACTAACTACGAGCAGTACTTC. The V call is TRBV5-1, the J call TRBJ2-7; D is undetermined. Germline V gene lookup returns CDR1 SGHRS and CDR2 YFSETQ. V was shortened by 1 base and J by 3 bases, with 11 bases between the two germline ends. The CDR3 runs to 14 residues.

The gene calls are TRBV10-3 and TRBJ1-2, with 9 nucleotides matching TRBD1. Germline V gives CDR1 ENHRY, CDR2 SYGVKD. The CDR3 loop spans 13 amino acids. Trimming cost V 4 bases and J 3 bases; bases outside gene matches: 0. The CDR3 DNA follows: TGTGCCATCAGTGGGACAGGGGACTATGGCTACACCTTC. This codes for CAISGTGDYGYTF.

V gene TRBV7-3 combines with J gene TRBJ2-3, with 7 bases aligning to TRBD1. Germline CDR1 reads SGHTA; CDR2 reads FQGTGA. The CDR3 is 12 residues long. Trimming removed 5 bases from V and 8 bases from J; junction bases left unmatched: 4. The DNA for the CDR3 is TGTGCCAGCAGCCCTAACAGGGGTACGCAGTATTTT. Translating it yields CASSPNRGTQYF.

This rearrangement joins TRBV29-1 to TRBJ1-1; tentative D call: TRBD1 (5 bases). The V end was cut by 1 base, the J end by 9 bases, with 12 bases between. The CDR3 runs 12 residues. CDR1 and CDR2 from the germline V gene are SQVTM and ANQGSEA. CDR3 in DNA: TGCAGCGTTGAAGTTCTGAGGGGAAAAGCTTTCTTT. Translating gives CSVEVLRGKAFF.

This clonotype was counted only a few times. The chain joins TRBV7-8 to TRBJ2-7; D is ambiguous. V was clipped by 1 base and J by 7 bases, with 11 bases between them. Germline V gives CDR1 SGHVS, CDR2 FQNEAQ. The CDR3 contains 13 residues. CDR3 sequence (DNA): TGTGCCAGCAGCTTAGAAGCACACTGGGAGCAGTACTTC. Translation gives CASSLEAHWEQYF.

CDR3 region: CASRPPKRGAYEQYF. The CDR3 DNA reads TGTGCCAGCAGACCCCCCAAGCGGGGAGCCTACGAGCAGTACTTC. The chain uses TRBV6-2 or TRBV6-3 and TRBJ2-7, with 7 nucleotides matching TRBD2. This CDR3 has 15 amino acids. J gave up 2 bases and V 6 bases, and 10 bases lay outside the gene matches. Germline CDR1 is MNHEY and CDR2 is SVGEGT.

The V call is TRBV15, the J call TRBJ2-5, with D perhaps TRBD1 or TRBD2 (5 bases each). The CDR3 consists of 14 residues. The germline CDR1 and CDR2 sequences are LNHNV and YYDKDF (reference sequence). Trimming removed 3 bases from V and 7 bases from J, with 15 bases in between. The CDR3 reads CATSSYRDEGTQYF. DNA for the CDR3: TGTGCCACCAGCAGTTACCGGGACGAAGGGACCCAGTACTTC. The full variable domain, in which reference TRBV15 and TRBJ2-5 provide the parts outside the CDR3, is DAMVIQNPRYQVTQFGKPVTLSCSQTLNHNVMYWYQQKSSQAPKLLFHYYDKDFNNEADTPDNFQSRRPNTSFCFLDIRSPGLGDTAMYLCATSSYRDEGTQYFGPGTRLLVL.

This clonotype was found a few times. This chain connects TRBV7-9 to TRBJ2-7; 9 bases fit TRBD2. The CDR3 runs to 14 residues. V lost 6 bases to trimming and J lost 2 bases; unmatched junction nucleotides: 5. Germline values: CDR1 SEHNR, CDR2 FQNEAQ (reference sequence). The CDR3: CASSPPSGAYEQYF. In DNA form, the CDR3 reads TGTGCCAGCAGTCCCCCTAGCGGGGCCTACGAGCAGTACTTC.

This clonotype was seen a few times. The chain uses TRBV12-3 or TRBV12-4 and TRBJ2-7; D unclear. This CDR3 contains 13 residues. Trimming left V 1 base short and J 2 bases short, with 6 bases between. The CDR3: CASSLDKTYEQYF. Here the CDR3 DNA reads TGTGCCAGCAGTTTAGATAAAACCTACGAGCAGTACTTC.

CDR3 sequence reads: CASSVVAGGGLRNEQFF. Here the CDR3 DNA reads TGTGCCAGCAGCGTAGTGGCGGGGGGGGGGTTGAGGAATGAGCAGTTCTTC. The V and J genes are TRBV9 and TRBJ2-1, with 9 bases fitting TRBD2. The V segment lost 0 bases and the J segment 7 bases; nucleotides outside the gene matches: 11. The CDR3 spans 17 residues. Germline assignment: CDR1 SGDLS and CDR2 YYNGEE.

The sample holds many counts of this clonotype. The V gene is TRBV13, the J gene TRBJ2-7; D ambiguous. There are 13 residues in the CDR3. Germline V CDR1 and CDR2: PRHDT, FYEKMQ (reference sequence). Trimming took off 1 base at V and 6 bases at J, with 10 bases between the two ends. CDR3: CASSLEVKGEQYF. In DNA, the CDR3 is TGTGCCAGCAGCTTAGAAGTGAAAGGCGAGCAGTACTTC.

This clonotype was recorded at least ten times. The genes are TRBV4-3 and TRBJ1-4; 7 positions match TRBD1. This CDR3 region has 16 residues. The V gene end was trimmed by 0 bases and the J gene end by 6 bases; junction bases not matched to a gene: 7. Germline V gene sequence: CDR1 LGHNA, CDR2 YSLEER. The CDR3 spells CASSQDHGRGDEKLFF. In nucleotides, the CDR3 is TGCGCCAGCAGCCAAGATCATGGCAGGGGGGATGAAAAACTGTTTTTT.

The chain carries TRBV2 and TRBJ1-2, with 10 bases that match TRBD1. This CDR3 comprises 14 residues. Germline loops: CDR1 SNHLY, CDR2 FYNNEI. The CDR3 DNA sequence: TGTGACGTGACAGGGGGCGCTTCCCTCTATGGCTACACCTTC. This sequence encodes CDVTGGASLYGYTF. Together with reference TRBV2 and TRBJ1-2, the CDR3 gives the full variable domain: EPEVTQTPSHQVTQMGQEVILRCVPISNHLYFYWYRQILGQKVEFLVSFYNNEISEKSEIFDDQFSVERPDGSNFTLKIRSTKLEDSAMYFCDVTGGASLYGYTFGSGTRLTVV.

CDR3: CASSLTGSQRYEQYF. CDR3 DNA sequence: TGTGCCAGCAGCTTAACTGGATCCCAGCGATACGAGCAGTACTTC. The chain joins TRBV11-2 to TRBJ2-7; no definite D call. Trimming removed 2 bases from V and 4 bases from J, with 15 bases in between. In germline, CDR1 is SGHAT, CDR2 FQNNGV. CDR3 length: 15 residues. Full variable domain (remainder filled in from reference TRBV11-2 and TRBJ2-7): EAGVAQSPRYKIIEKRQSVAFWCNPISGHATLYWYQQILGQGPKLLIQFQNNGVVDDSQLPKDRFSAERLKGVDSTLKIQPAKLEDSAVYLCASSLTGSQRYEQYFGPGTRLTVT.

In its sample, this clonotype was seen many times. The rearrangement joins TRBV10-3 to TRBJ2-3; D ambiguous. Germline loops: CDR1 ENHRY, CDR2 SYGVKD. The ends were cut back, 3 bases at V and 0 bases at J, with 10 bases in the middle. CDR3 size: 15 residues. CDR3 in DNA: TGTGCCATCAGTGAATATTCGTCTAGCACAGATACGCAGTATTTT. Protein sequence: CAISEYSSSTDTQYF.

This clonotype has just a few counts. The chain joins TRBV11-2 to TRBJ2-5; D gene uncertain. This CDR3 contains 14 residues. Trimming pared 5 bases from V and 2 bases from J, leaving 12 bases between. Looked up from germline, CDR1 is SGHAT and CDR2 is FQNNGV. CDR3 loop: CASSPPENQETQYF. The DNA for the CDR3 is TGTGCCAGCAGCCCCCCGGAAAATCAAGAGACCCAGTACTTC. The full variable domain, rest sourced from reference TRBV11-2 and TRBJ2-5, is EAGVAQSPRYKIIEKRQSVAFWCNPISGHATLYWYQQILGQGPKLLIQFQNNGVVDDSQLPKDRFSAERLKGVDSTLKIQPAKLEDSAVYLCASSPPENQETQYFGPGTRLLVL.

This clonotype has more than one count but fewer than ten. The CDR3 coding sequence is TGCGCCAGCAGTCGGACAGGGGTGACCGGGGAGCTGTTTTTT. Amino acids: CASSRTGVTGELFF. V is TRBV10-2 and J is TRBJ2-2; 9 bases align to TRBD1. CDR3 size: 14 residues. Losses at the gene ends were 5 bases for V and 5 bases for J; bases not matched to a gene: 3. CDR1 WSHSY and CDR2 SAAADI come from the germline V gene.

The chain combines TRBV20-1 with TRBJ2-1; no definite D call. CDR1 and CDR2 from the germline V gene are DFQATT and SNEGSKA (reference sequence). V dropped 2 bases and J dropped 6 bases, with 20 bases sitting between them. The CDR3 consists of 16 residues. The chain's CDR3 is CSARCPDATLLNEQFF. As DNA, the CDR3 is TGCAGTGCTAGATGCCCGGACGCGACCCTCCTCAATGAGCAGTTCTTC.

The J gene is TRBJ1-1, the V gene TRBV6-5; no firm D call. V was trimmed by 2 bases and J by 4 bases, leaving 20 bases between them. CDR1 and CDR2 from the germline V gene are MNHEY and SVGAGI. This CDR3 contains 17 residues. The chain's CDR3 is CASSYPSWGRLSTEAFF. Written as DNA, the CDR3 is TGTGCCAGCAGTTACCCCTCATGGGGAAGGCTGAGCACTGAAGCTTTCTTT.

This sequence joins TRBV29-1 and TRBJ1-1; TRBD1 matches at 7 bases. This CDR3 has 13 residues. With V trimmed by 5 bases and J by 1 base, 4 bases remained unmatched. Per the germline V gene, CDR1 is SQVTM and CDR2 is ANQGSEA. DNA for the CDR3: TGCAGCGTTACAACAGGGGCGAACACTGAAGCTTTCTTT. It codes for CSVTTGANTEAFF.

This clonotype was seen a few times. The chain uses TRBV7-2 and TRBJ1-4, with D unclear. In germline, CDR1 is SGHTA, CDR2 FQGNSA. This CDR3 is built from 13 residues. The ends were cut back, 5 bases at V and 5 bases at J, with 9 bases in the middle. CDR3 DNA sequence: TGTGCCAGCAGCGTGGAGGCCAATGAAAAACTGTTTTTT. Protein: CASSVEANEKLFF.

This clonotype was seen a handful of times. The V call is TRBV7-3, the J call TRBJ2-3; 9 nucleotides line up with TRBD2. The length of the CDR3 is 16 residues. Germline V gene sequence: CDR1 SGHTA, CDR2 FQGTGA. V lost 5 bases, J lost 4 bases, and 10 bases stayed unmatched. This CDR3 reads CASSQYSGSGADTQYF. The DNA for the CDR3 is TGTGCCAGCAGCCAATATAGCGGGAGTGGTGCAGATACGCAGTATTTT.